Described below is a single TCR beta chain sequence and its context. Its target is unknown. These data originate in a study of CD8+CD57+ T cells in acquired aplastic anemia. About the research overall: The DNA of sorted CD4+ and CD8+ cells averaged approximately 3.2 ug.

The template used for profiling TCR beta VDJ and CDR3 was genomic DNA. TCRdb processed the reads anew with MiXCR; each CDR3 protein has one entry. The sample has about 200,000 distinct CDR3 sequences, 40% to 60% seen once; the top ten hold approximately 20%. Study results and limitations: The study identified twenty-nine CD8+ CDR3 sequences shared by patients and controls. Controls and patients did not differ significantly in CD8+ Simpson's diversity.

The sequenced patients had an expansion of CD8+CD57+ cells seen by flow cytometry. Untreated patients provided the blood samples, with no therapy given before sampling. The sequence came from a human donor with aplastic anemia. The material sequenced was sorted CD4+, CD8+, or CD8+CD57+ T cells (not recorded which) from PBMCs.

In DNA form, the CDR3 reads TGTGCCAGCAGCGTACAAGGAAGGGTGAGCAATGAGCAGTTCTTC. Translating it yields CASSVQGRVSNEQFF. The rearrangement joins TRBV9 to TRBJ2-1; D call uncertain. V was pared by 1 base and J by 6 bases, with 14 bases between. The CDR3 spans 15 residues. Germline V gene lookup returns CDR1 SGDLS and CDR2 YYNGEE. Based on the CDR3 plus reference TRBV9 and TRBJ2-1, the full variable domain is DSGVTQTPKHLITATGQRVTLRCSPRSGDLSVYWYQQSLDQGLQFLIQYYNGEERAKGNILERFSAQQFPDLHSELNLSSLELGDSALYFCASSVQGRVSNEQFFGPGTRLTVL.